Presented here are 19 T cell receptor beta chains from one specimen sequenced in a study of early T cells in non-severe SARS-CoV-2 infection. TCRdb fed the 5' RACE reads into MiXCR, producing one record per CDR3 protein. The top ten clones hold approximately 6.9% of a sample with around 110,000 distinct CDR3 sequences, approximately 10% of them seen once. The sample taken for sequencing was whole blood. These receptors came from an adult who was a healthcare worker with PCR-confirmed SARS-CoV-2 infection or an uninfected control (not recorded which).

This clonotype was detected a few times. The rearrangement joins TRBV20-1 to TRBJ2-7; no clear D gene. The V end lost 0 bases, the J end lost 4 bases, and 10 bases lay between the germline ends. The CDR3 consists of 13 residues. From germline, CDR1 is DFQATT and CDR2 SNEGSKA (reference sequence). Here the CDR3 DNA reads TGCAGTGCTAGAGATCGGCGGTTATACGAGCAGTACTTC. Its translation is CSARDRRLYEQYF.

This clonotype came up many times. The chain joins TRBV12-3 or TRBV12-4 to TRBJ2-3; D not resolved. The V and J ends lost 6 bases and 5 bases respectively, with 15 bases between them. The CDR3 has 14 residues. This CDR3 reads CASRTQNQIDTQYF. The DNA for the CDR3 is TGTGCCAGCAGGACGCAAAACCAAATAGATACGCAGTATTTT.

In its sample, this clonotype was seen many times. V gene TRBV7-6 combines with J gene TRBJ2-1; 7 bases line up with TRBD2. Per germline, CDR1 SGHVS and CDR2 FNYEAQ. Unmatched junction bases numbered 7, after V lost 6 bases and J lost 8 bases. The CDR3 runs to 13 residues. CDR3 protein: CASSGGGPDEQFF. In nucleotides, the CDR3 is TGTGCCAGCAGTGGGGGAGGGCCTGATGAGCAGTTCTTC.

This clonotype was observed a single time. The chain combines TRBV7-6 with TRBJ1-4; TRBD1 matches 7 bases. V dropped 3 bases and J dropped 6; count of bases not matched to a gene: 10. The CDR3 spans 16 residues. From germline, CDR1 is SGHVS and CDR2 FNYEAQ. CDR3 region: CASSLTGRASYEKLFF. The CDR3 DNA follows: TGTGCCAGCAGCTTGACAGGGAGGGCTTCTTATGAAAAACTGTTTTTT.

For this clonotype: A much more abundant neighbour one base away suggests this may be a read error. This CDR3 fails to terminate in the conserved phenylalanine or tryptophan, so it likely reflects a read error. This rearrangement joins TRBV18 to TRBJ2-1; 11 bases match TRBD2. There are 15 residues in the CDR3. With V trimmed by 3 bases and J by 5 bases, 3 bases remained unmatched. Germline V CDR1 and CDR2: KGHSH, LQKENI. CDR3 coding DNA: TGTGCCAGCTCACCCGGGACTAGCGGAAACAATGAGCAGTTCCTC. It yields the protein CASSPGTSGNNEQFL.

The CDR3 DNA follows: TGTGCCAGCAGCTTGGACTGGAGCGGCAGATTCGGGCAGTTCTTC. This translates into CASSLDWSGRFGQFF. The chain is built from TRBV5-6 and TRBJ2-1; the D gene is possibly TRBD2 (5 bases). The germline V gene encodes CDR1 SGHDT and CDR2 YYEEEE. The CDR3 is made up of 15 amino acids. The germline V and J ends were trimmed by 0 bases and 12 bases, with 19 bases remaining between them.

This clonotype was picked up many times. The V gene is TRBV28, the J gene TRBJ2-1; 7 bases map to TRBD1. Germline V gene data show CDR1 as MDHEN and CDR2 as SYDVKM. This CDR3 spans 15 amino acids. Trimming removed 3 bases from V and 1 base from J; junction bases left unmatched: 3. The CDR3 DNA reads TGTGCCAGCAGTTTCCGGGACAGTTCCTACAATGAGCAGTTCTTC. It codes for CASSFRDSSYNEQFF.

This clonotype was recorded at least ten times. The chain combines TRBV7-9 with TRBJ1-5; no clear D gene. Trimming removed 1 base at V and 0 bases at J, with 4 bases between. Germline V CDR1 and CDR2: SEHNR, FQNEAQ (reference sequence). The CDR3 contains 14 residues. For the CDR3, the DNA is TGTGCCAGCAGCTTAGGCGATAGCAATCAGCCCCAGCATTTT. Its translation: CASSLGDSNQPQHF. Complete variable domain (other parts from reference TRBV7-9 and TRBJ1-5): DTGVSQNPRHKITKRGQNVTFRCDPISEHNRLYWYRQTLGQGPEFLTYFQNEAQLEKSRLLSDRFSAERPKGSFSTLEIQRTEQGDSAMYLCASSLGDSNQPQHFGDGTRLSIL.

This clonotype was detected ten times or more. The rearrangement links TRBV10-2 to TRBJ1-5, with D possibly matching TRBD1 (6 bases). The CDR3 is 13 residues long. Germline loops: CDR1 WSHSY, CDR2 SAAADI. Trimming left V 7 bases short and J 3 bases short, with 10 bases between. CDR3 protein: CASKDRPNQPQHF. The CDR3, as DNA: TGCGCCAGCAAGGACAGACCCAATCAGCCCCAGCATTTT.

This clonotype was counted between two and nine times. This sequence joins TRBV20-1 and TRBJ2-7, with 11 nucleotides matching TRBD2. With V trimmed by 3 bases and J by 6 bases, 4 bases remained unmatched. The CDR3 is 13 residues long. CDR1 and CDR2 from the germline V gene are DFQATT and SNEGSKA (reference sequence). CDR3 bases: TGCAGTGCTAGGACTAGCGGGACAGGCGAGCAGTACTTC. Amino acids: CSARTSGTGEQYF.

This clonotype was detected ten times or more. The rearrangement uses TRBV5-1 and TRBJ1-4, with D hard to call. The CDR3 totals 15 residues. Germline V gene sequence: CDR1 SGHRS, CDR2 YFSETQ. V was trimmed by 5 bases and J by 0 bases, leaving 11 bases between them. In DNA form, the CDR3 reads TGCGCCAGCAGAACGGCCGGCGCAACTAATGAAAAACTGTTTTTT. This codes for CASRTAGATNEKLFF.

This clonotype occurred many times. The chain combines TRBV21-1 with TRBJ2-7; TRBD2, as called in the table, went unchecked against the DNA. TRBV21-1 constitutes a pseudogene. The CDR3 contains 18 residues. The CDR3 reads CANRPDRDPGTRNYEQYF. The CDR3 DNA is TGTGCCAACCGGCCCGACAGGGACCCCGGGACTAGAAACTACGAGCAGTACTTC.

In its sample, this clonotype was seen many times. This CDR3 is CASSSLTVNEAFF. CDR3 DNA sequence: TGTGCCAGCAGTTCACTAACGGTTAATGAAGCTTTCTTT. The chain carries TRBV7-9 and TRBJ1-1; D remains unclear. The germline V gene has CDR1 SEHNR and CDR2 FQNEAQ (reference sequence). Trimming left V 6 bases short and J 7 bases short, with 15 bases between. The CDR3 length is 13 residues.

This clonotype has more than one count but fewer than ten. The chain has TRBV20-1 and TRBJ1-2; 7 positions agree with TRBD1. The CDR3 has 12 residues. The V gene's germline CDR1 is DFQATT and CDR2 SNEGSKA (reference sequence). The ends lost 6 bases at V and 6 bases at J; junction bases unmatched: 7. This CDR3 reads CSAPDRENGYTF. The CDR3 DNA sequence: TGCAGTGCCCCCGACAGGGAAAATGGCTACACCTTC.

The rearrangement links TRBV10-3 to TRBJ2-7; 9 bases fit TRBD2. The J segment lost 2 bases and the V segment lost 5 bases, leaving 1 base of the junction unmatched. The CDR3 extends over 13 amino acids. Germline V gene lookup returns CDR1 ENHRY and CDR2 SYGVKD. CDR3 sequence (DNA): TGTGCCATCAGTCTAGCGGGGCCCTACGAGCAGTACTTC. It translates to CAISLAGPYEQYF.

The sample holds a few counts of this clonotype. This chain uses TRBV7-9 with TRBJ2-1; 12 bases are a match to TRBD2. CDR3 length: 15 residues. V was pared by 6 bases and J by 4 bases, with 4 bases of the junction left unmatched. Germline V lookup: CDR1 SEHNR, CDR2 FQNEAQ (reference sequence). DNA for the CDR3: TGTGCCAGCAGGAGACTAGCGGGAGAGTACAATGAGCAGTTCTTC. Its translation: CASRRLAGEYNEQFF. Together with reference TRBV7-9 and TRBJ2-1, the CDR3 gives the full variable domain: DTGVSQNPRHKITKRGQNVTFRCDPISEHNRLYWYRQTLGQGPEFLTYFQNEAQLEKSRLLSDRFSAERPKGSFSTLEIQRTEQGDSAMYLCASRRLAGEYNEQFFGPGTRLTVL.

The chain links TRBV12-3 or TRBV12-4 to TRBJ1-2; D is ambiguous. The CDR3 runs to 14 residues. V was shortened by 3 bases and J by 3 bases, with 11 bases between the two germline ends. The CDR3 here is CASSFAGADYGYTF. CDR3 in DNA: TGTGCCAGCAGTTTCGCGGGCGCGGACTATGGCTACACCTTC.

On this clonotype: Just one base apart from a much larger clone, this may be a read error. The chain is built from TRBV10-1 and TRBJ1-1, with TRBD1 as a possible D gene (5 bases). CDR3 length: 14 residues. Looked up from germline, CDR1 is WNHNN and CDR2 is SYGVQD (reference sequence). This chain's CDR3 is CASSDYPGGTEALF. The DNA for the CDR3 is TGCGCCAGCAGTGATTATCCCGGGGGGACTGAAGCTTTATTT.

This clonotype came up a few times. The rearrangement uses TRBV12-3 or TRBV12-4 and TRBJ1-3; D might be TRBD1 (6 bases). Trimming removed 7 bases from V and 2 bases from J, with 9 bases in between. The CDR3 loop spans 13 amino acids. CDR3 nucleotide sequence: TGTGCCAGCAATACAGGGACTGGAAACACCATATATTTT. This gives the protein CASNTGTGNTIYF.